The clone carrying this TCR beta chain has only one observation. What it binds is unknown. The record originates from a study of metastatic and nonmetastatic thyroid tumors. About the research overall: Comparative analysis of repertoires was undertaken across blood and tumor or nodule tissue obtained from malignant and benign thyroid patients.

The study's findings and limits: Reported TCR beta diversity, measured in blood and tumor, was significantly higher for malignant thyroid tumors than for benign nodules.

All patients were untreated before thyroid surgery. Original handling: The study's classifier, a distant-metastasis tool for papillary thyroid cancer, was built using CDR3 differences across clinicopathological groups. TCRdb re-processed the PCR reads through MiXCR. Here the V and J calls rest on TCRdb's processing, not on the authors' analysis. The data hold tens of thousands of clones, with roughly 20% observed a single time. The CDR3 covers 15 residues. Trimming at V came to 5 bases and at J to 10 bases, leaving 10 bases not matched to a gene. CDR1 and CDR2 (germline): SGHTA, FQGTGA. This clonotype originated in a female donor with papillary thyroid cancer or a benign thyroid nodule (not recorded which). Some clones in this sample may be carry-over from other donors' samples. This rearrangement joins TRBV7-3 to TRBJ2-1; 11 nucleotides line up with TRBD2. Sample: blood. The CDR3 DNA reads TGTGCCAGCAGCCCGAATAGCGGGGGGGCCGGGGAGCAGTTCTTC. This codes for CASSPNSGGAGEQFF.